These 31 T cell receptor beta chains were all obtained from the same sample, sequenced in a study of cytomegalovirus exposure and HLA in healthy donors. Use of 60 Vbeta and 13 Jbeta primers characterized the PCR. The data were produced by immunoSEQ multiplex PCR, yet TCRdb's version contains in-frame clones alone and is incomplete. The sample lists fewer than 110,000 clones; about 77% were seen once. The sample taken for sequencing was PBMCs. These receptors were collected from a woman aged 18-29 years in good health and CMV-seropositive.

This clone came up a few times. V and J are TRBV7-3 and TRBJ2-1; 9 nucleotides match TRBD2. V shed 4 bases and J 5 bases; nucleotides not matched to a gene: 6. Germline values: CDR1 SGHTA, CDR2 FQGTGA. CDR3 size: 15 residues. This CDR3 is CASSSRLAAHNEQFF. DNA of the CDR3: TGTGCCAGCAGCTCCAGACTAGCGGCACACAATGAGCAGTTCTTC.

The CDR3 DNA sequence: TGTGCCAGCAGTCTCGCCCTGCTAGGACAGGGGGTAAAAGGCTACACCTTC. Its protein product is CASSLALLGQGVKGYTF. The V and J genes are TRBV5-6 and TRBJ1-2, with TRBD1 matching 10 bases. Germline lookup yields CDR1 SGHDT and CDR2 YYEEEE. The trim removed 5 bases at V and 8 bases at J, leaving 18 bases unmatched. CDR3 length equals 17 residues.

The chain carries TRBV7-8 and TRBJ2-7; 7 bases are shared with TRBD2. This CDR3 has 13 residues. Per germline, CDR1 SGHVS and CDR2 FQNEAQ. Trimming at V came to 2 bases and at J to 6 bases, leaving 4 bases not matched to a gene. The CDR3 DNA reads TGTGCCAGCAGCTTACCGGGCGGGGGCGAGCAGTACTTC. Its translation: CASSLPGGGEQYF. Filled out from reference TRBV7-8 and TRBJ2-7, the complete variable domain reads GAGVSQSPRYKVAKRGQDVALRCDPISGHVSLFWYQQALGQGPEFLTYFQNEAQLDKSGLPSDRFFAERPEGSVSTLKIQRTQQEDSAVYLCASSLPGGGEQYFGPGTRLTVT.

The genes are TRBV2 and TRBJ1-6; 9 bases align to TRBD1. The CDR3 has 14 amino acids. Germline trimming cut 9 bases from V and 9 bases from J; bases unmatched to any gene: 9. Germline loops: CDR1 SNHLY, CDR2 FYNNEI. CDR3 nucleotides: TGTGCCAGTCTCTGGACAGGGGCGTCTTCACCCCTCCACTTT. Translation gives CASLWTGASSPLHF.

The rearrangement uses TRBV7-2 and TRBJ1-1; TRBD1 matches at 8 bases. This CDR3 comprises 14 residues. V lost 5 bases, J lost 4 bases, and 6 bases stayed unmatched. The germline CDR1 and CDR2 sequences are SGHTA and FQGNSA. This CDR3 reads CASSKTGAGTEAFF. In DNA form, the CDR3 reads TGTGCCAGCAGCAAGACAGGGGCCGGCACTGAAGCTTTCTTT.

This rearrangement joins TRBV6-5 to TRBJ2-1, with D tentatively TRBD1 (5 bases). Per germline, CDR1 MNHEY and CDR2 SVGAGI. The CDR3 totals 13 residues. The V and J ends lost 4 bases and 4 bases respectively, with 8 bases between them. The CDR3 DNA reads as TGTGCCAGCAGTTCTACAGGATACAATGAGCAGTTCTTC. This codes for CASSSTGYNEQFF.

The gene calls are TRBV5-6 and TRBJ2-5, with D possibly being TRBD1 (5 bases). This CDR3 has 15 residues. Deletions cut 0 bases from V and 5 bases from J, with 14 bases between. Germline loops: CDR1 SGHDT, CDR2 YYEEEE. The CDR3 coding sequence is TGTGCCAGCAGCTTGGTGGGCAGGGTTGGGGAGACCCAGTACTTC. It is translated as CASSLVGRVGETQYF. Looking up the rest from reference TRBV5-6 and TRBJ2-5 gives the full variable domain: DAGVTQSPTHLIKTRGQQVTLRCSPKSGHDTVSWYQQALGQGPQFIFQYYEEEERQRGNFPDRFSGHQFPNYSSELNVNALLLGDSALYLCASSLVGRVGETQYFGPGTRLLVL.

V gene TRBV9 combines with J gene TRBJ2-2, with a tentative D call TRBD2 (6 bases). Germline V gene sequence: CDR1 SGDLS, CDR2 YYNGEE. Trimming took 3 bases from V and 6 from J, leaving 12 bases between them. The CDR3 extends over 14 amino acids. The CDR3 spells CASSAPGGPGELFF. The CDR3 DNA is TGTGCCAGCAGCGCCCCCGGGGGACCCGGGGAGCTGTTTTTT.

The V gene is TRBV6-6, the J gene TRBJ1-2, with TRBD1 as a possible D gene (6 bases). Germline lookup yields CDR1 MNHNY and CDR2 SVGAGI (reference sequence). V dropped 2 bases and J dropped 6 bases, with 13 bases sitting between them. The length of the CDR3 is 14 residues. DNA of the CDR3: TGTGCCAGCAGTTACGATACAGGGCCCAATGGCTACACCTTC. The encoded protein is CASSYDTGPNGYTF.

The chain couples TRBV6-5 to TRBJ1-2; possible D gene TRBD1, 5 bases. CDR1 MNHEY and CDR2 SVGAGI come from the germline V gene. The CDR3 length is 16 residues. Trimming cost V 0 bases and J 8 bases, with 19 bases left between them. The CDR3 loop reads CASSYSSQGKLYGYTF. As DNA, the CDR3 is TGTGCCAGCAGTTACTCCTCCCAGGGAAAGCTCTACGGCTACACCTTC.

This clone was counted a few times. CDR3 region: CASSKDRGGGTEAFF. CDR3 DNA: TGTGCCAGCAGCAAAGACAGGGGAGGCGGGACTGAAGCTTTCTTT. The chain joins TRBV6-1 to TRBJ1-1; 8 nucleotides align to TRBD1. Germline V gene lookup returns CDR1 MNHNS and CDR2 SASEGT. V shed 6 bases and J 5 bases; nucleotides not matched to a gene: 11. This CDR3 has 15 amino acids.

Only one count was recorded for this clone. The CDR3 spells CATSRDQSRFSYNEQFF. Written as DNA, the CDR3 is TGTGCCACCAGCAGAGATCAGTCGCGGTTCTCCTACAATGAGCAGTTCTTC. This chain connects TRBV15 to TRBJ2-1, with unresolved D. The germline V gene encodes CDR1 LNHNV and CDR2 YYDKDF (reference sequence). Trimming stripped 0 bases from V and 0 bases from J, with 12 bases between. The CDR3 runs 17 residues.

The chain combines TRBV15 with TRBJ2-2; D may be TRBD1 (6 bases). Germline V gives CDR1 LNHNV, CDR2 YYDKDF (reference sequence). V was cut by 6 bases and J by 8 bases, with 16 bases left in between. CDR3 length equals 14 residues. CDR3 residues: CATRDSPGVGELFF. As DNA, the CDR3 is TGTGCCACCAGAGATTCCCCAGGGGTGGGGGAGCTGTTTTTT. Variable domain in full (rest from reference TRBV15 and TRBJ2-2): DAMVIQNPRYQVTQFGKPVTLSCSQTLNHNVMYWYQQKSSQAPKLLFHYYDKDFNNEADTPDNFQSRRPNTSFCFLDIRSPGLGDTAMYLCATRDSPGVGELFFGEGSRLTVL.

This clone has only a few counts. The chain couples TRBV29-1 to TRBJ1-2; 9 nucleotides align to TRBD1. The J segment lost 1 base and the V segment lost 1 base, leaving 4 bases of the junction unmatched. This CDR3 spans 15 amino acids. Germline CDR1 reads SQVTM; CDR2 reads ANQGSEA. The CDR3 DNA sequence: TGCAGCGTTGAAGGGACAGGGGCCTTTAACTATGGCTACACCTTC. The encoded protein is CSVEGTGAFNYGYTF.

This clone appeared a few times. CDR3 amino acids: CASSTKLADSPDTQYF. CDR3 DNA sequence: TGCGCCAGCAGCACCAAACTAGCGGATTCTCCAGATACGCAGTATTTT. The genes are TRBV5-1 and TRBJ2-3; 8 bases agree with TRBD2. V lost 4 bases to trimming and J lost 4 bases; unmatched junction nucleotides: 11. Germline V CDR1 and CDR2: SGHRS, YFSETQ. The CDR3 has 16 residues.

This chain links TRBV30 with TRBJ2-7; D perhaps matches TRBD2 (6 bases). Germline V gives CDR1 GTSNPN, CDR2 SVGIG (reference sequence). Between the trimmed V and J ends, which lost 7 bases and 1 base, there was a span of 11 bases. The CDR3 contains 12 residues. The CDR3: CALDRGSYEQYF. The CDR3 DNA follows: TGTGCCTTGGATCGGGGGTCCTACGAGCAGTACTTC.

This clone was seen a few times. The chain uses TRBV5-8 and TRBJ2-3; D unclear. Trimming stripped 9 bases from V and 2 bases from J, with 19 bases between. The CDR3 is 15 residues long. Germline V gene lookup returns CDR1 SGHTS and CDR2 YDEGEE. The CDR3 here is CATPPSRGITDTQYF. CDR3 nucleotide sequence: TGTGCCACCCCCCCGTCGCGCGGCATCACAGATACGCAGTATTTT.

This clone was counted only a few times. The chain links TRBV9 to TRBJ2-7, with TRBD2 as a possible D gene (7 bases). The CDR3 runs 17 residues. The germline gives CDR1 SGDLS, CDR2 YYNGEE. Trimming took 3 bases from V and 2 from J, leaving 21 bases between them. CDR3: CASSDSQYREGTYEQYF. The CDR3 coding sequence is TGTGCCAGCAGCGATTCGCAATACAGGGAGGGGACCTACGAGCAGTACTTC.

To note about this clone: An end of the junction does not agree with germline; a read error may underlie this. This sequence joins TRBV7-7 and TRBJ2-7; 9 bases are a match to TRBD1. This CDR3 is 18 amino acids long. Germline V gives CDR1 SSHAT, CDR2 FNYEAQ (reference sequence). The DNA of the CDR3 is TGTGCTAGCAGCCCGCGCGGACAGGATGGACAGGGGAGCGACGAGCAGTACTTC. Protein product: CASSPRGQDGQGSDEQYF.

This rearrangement joins TRBV6-5 to TRBJ2-3, with 10 bases fitting TRBD2. V trimming: 6 bases; J trimming: 9 bases; junction bases outside the gene matches: 12. The germline V gene has CDR1 MNHEY and CDR2 SVGAGI. The CDR3 sequence is 15 residues long. The CDR3 sequence: CASSQLAGMSRTQYF. DNA for the CDR3: TGTGCCAGCAGCCAACTAGCGGGGATGTCGAGGACGCAGTATTTT.

This chain connects TRBV28 to TRBJ1-3; no clear D. CDR3 length equals 13 residues. Trimming pared 5 bases from V and 0 bases from J, leaving 5 bases between. CDR1 MDHEN and CDR2 SYDVKM come from the germline V gene. CDR3 nucleotides: TGTGCCAGCAGTCGACACTCTGGAAACACCATATATTTT. Its translation: CASSRHSGNTIYF.

V is TRBV9 and J is TRBJ1-3; D is possibly TRBD1 (5 bases). CDR1 is SGDLS and CDR2 is YYNGEE in the germline V gene. Between the trimmed V and J ends, which lost 3 bases and 8 bases, there was a span of 18 bases. The CDR3 loop spans 15 amino acids. The DNA of the CDR3 is TGTGCCAGCAGCGACCTCTCAGGGAATCGGGACACCATATATTTT. It specifies CASSDLSGNRDTIYF.

The chain carries TRBV18 and TRBJ2-7; 8 nucleotides line up with TRBD1. J was trimmed by 2 bases and V by 6 bases; bases with no gene match: 6. Germline V gene lookup returns CDR1 KGHSH and CDR2 LQKENI. CDR3 length equals 14 residues. The CDR3 nucleotides read TGTGCCAGCTCCCCTAGACAGGGGCCCTACGAGCAGTACTTC. Translating it yields CASSPRQGPYEQYF.

This clone was detected a few times. The genes are TRBV4-2 and TRBJ2-7, with no clear D. The CDR3 has 16 residues. Trimming took off 0 bases at V and 2 bases at J, with 14 bases between the two ends. Germline assignment: CDR1 LGHNA and CDR2 YNFKEQ. Here the CDR3 reads CASSQDLVLNPYEQYF. In DNA, the CDR3 is TGTGCCAGCAGCCAAGATTTGGTACTTAATCCCTACGAGCAGTACTTC.

The J gene is TRBJ1-1, the V gene TRBV29-1; D perhaps matches TRBD1 (5 bases). The V end lost 4 bases, the J end lost 1 base, and 7 bases lay between the germline ends. This CDR3 contains 12 residues. CDR1 and CDR2 from the germline V gene are SQVTM and ANQGSEA. The CDR3 coding sequence is TGCAGCGTTGTACAGGCGAACACTGAAGCTTTCTTT. Amino acids: CSVVQANTEAFF.

In its sample, this clone was seen once. The chain employs TRBV2 and TRBJ2-7; TRBD2 might be the D (5 bases). The ends were cut back, 1 base at V and 4 bases at J, with 17 bases in the middle. The CDR3 has 16 residues. Germline CDR1 reads SNHLY; CDR2 reads FYNNEI. CDR3 nucleotides: TGTGCCAGCAGTGAAGTAGGGTCTAGAGGGTTATACGAGCAGTACTTC. It translates to CASSEVGSRGLYEQYF.

The chain employs TRBV6-5 and TRBJ2-3, with TRBD2 matching over 8 bases. With 5 bases clipped from V and 2 bases from J, the junction kept 3 bases outside the gene matches. The CDR3 sequence is 14 residues long. Germline V gene data show CDR1 as MNHEY and CDR2 as SVGAGI. The chain's CDR3 is CASSLGLATDTQYF. Here the CDR3 DNA reads TGTGCCAGCAGTCTCGGACTAGCCACAGATACGCAGTATTTT.

The chain employs TRBV10-3 and TRBJ1-2, with 8 bases lining up with TRBD1. The CDR3 contains 13 residues. Trimming took 10 bases from V and 6 from J; bases not matched to a gene: 10. Germline assignment: CDR1 ENHRY and CDR2 SYGVKD. CDR3 region: CATRGQALDGYTF. CDR3 sequence (DNA): TGTGCCACCAGGGGGCAAGCGCTCGATGGCTACACCTTC.

The V call is TRBV7-2, the J call TRBJ2-1, with D maybe TRBD2 (7 bases). V was shortened by 3 bases and J by 2 bases, with 14 bases between the two germline ends. Germline V CDR1 and CDR2: SGHTA, FQGNSA. The CDR3 has 16 amino acids. The CDR3 nucleotides read TGTGCCAGCAGCTTGCACGGGGGGCAAACCTACAATGAGCAGTTCTTC. It encodes CASSLHGGQTYNEQFF.

V usage is TRBV2 and J usage is TRBJ2-1, with a tentative D call TRBD1 (6 bases). The CDR3 totals 15 residues. V lost 8 bases and J 2 bases, leaving 16 bases between the germline ends. Germline V gene lookup returns CDR1 SNHLY and CDR2 FYNNEI. The CDR3 loop reads CASQGWTEAYNEQFF. In DNA form, the CDR3 reads TGTGCCAGCCAAGGGTGGACAGAAGCCTACAATGAGCAGTTCTTC. Full variable domain (remainder filled in from reference TRBV2 and TRBJ2-1): EPEVTQTPSHQVTQMGQEVILRCVPISNHLYFYWYRQILGQKVEFLVSFYNNEISEKSEIFDDQFSVERPDGSNFTLKIRSTKLEDSAMYFCASQGWTEAYNEQFFGPGTRLTVL.

The chain recombines TRBV6-5 with TRBJ2-7; maybe TRBD1 (6 bases). Per germline, CDR1 MNHEY and CDR2 SVGAGI. The V and J ends lost 0 bases and 0 bases respectively, with 12 bases between them. The CDR3 has 16 residues. Here the CDR3 reads CASSYSTGHRSYEQYF. The DNA of the CDR3 is TGTGCCAGCAGTTACTCGACGGGACACCGCTCCTACGAGCAGTACTTC.